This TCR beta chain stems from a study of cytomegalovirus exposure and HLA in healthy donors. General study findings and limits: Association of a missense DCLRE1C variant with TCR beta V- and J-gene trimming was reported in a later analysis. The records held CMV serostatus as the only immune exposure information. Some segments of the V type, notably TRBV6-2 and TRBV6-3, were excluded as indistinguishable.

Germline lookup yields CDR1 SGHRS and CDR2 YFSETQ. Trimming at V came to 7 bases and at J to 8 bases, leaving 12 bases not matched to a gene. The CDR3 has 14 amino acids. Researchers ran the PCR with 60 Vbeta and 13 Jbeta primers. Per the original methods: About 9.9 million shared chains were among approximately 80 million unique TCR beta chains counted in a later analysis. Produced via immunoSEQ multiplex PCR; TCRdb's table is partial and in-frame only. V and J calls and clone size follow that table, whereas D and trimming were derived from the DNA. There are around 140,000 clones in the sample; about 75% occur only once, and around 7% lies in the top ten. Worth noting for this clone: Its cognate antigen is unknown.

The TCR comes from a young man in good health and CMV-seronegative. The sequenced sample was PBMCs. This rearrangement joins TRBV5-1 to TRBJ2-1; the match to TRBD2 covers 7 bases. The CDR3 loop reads CASAPMRENDEQFF. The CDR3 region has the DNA TGCGCCAGCGCCCCTATGCGGGAGAACGATGAGCAGTTCTTC.